This T cell receptor beta chain was obtained from a study of tumor-infiltrating lymphocytes in primary liver carcinoma. Across the study: Primary liver carcinomas in the patients were surgically resected. Stage T1-T3 N0M0 tumors spanned about 4.2 to 10 cm. Study conclusions and caveats: Overlap between tumor regions exceeded overlap of tumor with adjacent tissue or blood. The top-250-clone fraction was significantly higher in tumors than in blood (p = 0.039).

The length of the CDR3 is 15 residues. Germline loops: CDR1 MNHEY, CDR2 SVGAGI. Worth noting for this clonotype: The antigen remains unidentified. One end of the junction fails to match germline, which may point to a read error.

TCR beta cDNA came from about 0.45 ug total RNA, primed with a constant-region primer. A slightly modified ARM-PCR protocol with three nested multiplex PCR rounds produced these TCR beta libraries. The first two PCR rounds, around 10 cycles each, used TRBV1-TRBV30 forward primers and a C-beta reverse primer. From the multiplex PCR reads, TCRdb called clonotypes with MiXCR, one entry per CDR3 protein. The data hold approximately 330,000 distinct CDR3 sequences, with around 60% observed a single time. Germline DNA was also extracted, and blood RNA derived from unsorted whole blood. This sequence originates from a man aged 40-49 years with primary liver carcinoma and hepatitis B virus infection. Sequencing input: peripheral blood. The chain recombines TRBV6-5 with TRBJ2-7; D possibly corresponds to TRBD2 (6 bases). CDR3 amino acids: CVSMEPGLPGAEQYF. As DNA, the CDR3 is TGTGTCAGCATGGAACCTGGACTACCTGGCGCCGAGCAGTACTTC.